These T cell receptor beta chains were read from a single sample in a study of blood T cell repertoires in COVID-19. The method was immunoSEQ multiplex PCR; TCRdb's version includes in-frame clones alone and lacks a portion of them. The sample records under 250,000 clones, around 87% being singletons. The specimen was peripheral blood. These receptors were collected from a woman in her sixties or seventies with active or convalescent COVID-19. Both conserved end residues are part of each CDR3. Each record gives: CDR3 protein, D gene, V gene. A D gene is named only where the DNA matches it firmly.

CATGVVSGQPSPLHF | TRBD1 | TRBV27
CASSFRSYNSPLHF | . | TRBV5-4
CASRDQGELTNYGYTF | TRBD1 | TRBV25-1
CASSLFSWQGAETQYF | TRBD1 | TRBV5-6
CASSVGLGVGGTEAFF | . | TRBV9
CATRDSGGSGELFF | TRBD2 | TRBV24-1
CASGTDTSTEAFF | . | TRBV12-5
CASSQTSGGSYEQYF | TRBD2 | TRBV7-8
CASSLRQVNTEAFF | . | TRBV6-2/TRBV6-3
CASSPRDSYGYTF | TRBD1 | TRBV6-5
CASSQVHTSGGGSEQFF | TRBD2 | TRBV4-3
CASSQRDNYGYTF | . | TRBV3-1/TRBV3-2
CASSVSWTSGGLETQYF | TRBD2 | TRBV18
CASSSGRNNEQFF | . | TRBV2
CASSPSGGAEQYF | TRBD2 | TRBV7-2
CASSPTENYGYTF | . | TRBV18
CASSPRGGFSGELFF | TRBD2 | TRBV19
CASSSLSIGGPTF | TRBD1 | TRBV7-2
CASSPNKDTQYF | . | TRBV9
CASSPSRGSLDGYTF | . | TRBV7-3
CASSPPGRPVGNTIYF | . | TRBV18
CASSPRQGARAFF | TRBD1 | TRBV7-9
CASSYSTGSDTEAFF | . | TRBV6-5
CASSQFLRGFHQPQHF | . | TRBV23-1
CASSPNSGPYNEQFF | . | TRBV18
CASSLSGGASYNEQFF | TRBD2 | TRBV19